This TCR beta chain came from a study of T-cell reconstitution after alpha-beta-depleted transplantation in children. General study results and limits: Diversity of TCRbeta at day 60 was high in some patients, arising from surviving recipient T cells and thymic progenitors. Roughly two months post-transplant, alpha-beta T cells reportedly originated from several hundred graft clones that had expanded. T-cell numbers and diversity, one year after transplant, stemmed largely from T cells that were newly produced.

V was clipped by 1 base and J by 2 bases, with 9 bases between them. Germline CDR1 reads SEHNR; CDR2 reads FQNEAQ (reference sequence). CDR3 length equals 14 residues. Molecular barcoding with unique molecular identifiers was used for the TCRbeta library. TCRdb used MiXCR to reprocess the PCR reads, holding one entry per CDR3 protein. Of about 240,000 distinct CDR3 sequences in the sample, 25% were seen once. Comment on this clonotype: Its antigen is not identified.

The gene calls are TRBV7-9 and TRBJ2-7; no clear D gene. This clonotype was obtained from a girl aged 2-10 years with Fanconi anemia, due to receive a stem cell transplant. Sample: PBMCs, taken before TCRalphabeta/CD19-depleted stem cell transplant. The CDR3 region is CASSLGQETYEQYF. CDR3 sequence (DNA): TGTGCCAGCAGCTTAGGGCAGGAGACCTACGAGCAGTACTTC.